A selection of T cell receptor beta chains follows, all from one sample in a study of molecular identifiers for immune sequencing clone quantification. MiXCR, applied by TCRdb to the PCR reads, yields one record per CDR3 protein. The table has hundreds of thousands of distinct CDR3 sequences, about 25% seen once. The specimen was naive CD8+ T cells from blood, with Jurkat cell RNA spiked in. The receptors stem from a human donor in good health. Some libraries in this study had Jurkat cell RNA spiked in. CDR3s include the opening cysteine and the closing phenylalanine or tryptophan. A row's size may be missing; if present it is once, few, many or a size class.

CDR3 protein,V gene,clone size
CASSLGLFNEQFF,TRBV7-2,many
CASSYSDGSNQPQHF,TRBV6-2/TRBV6-3,few
CASSPAGTDSYEQYF,TRBV7-7,few
CASSLIVGRTEAFF,TRBV28,-
CASSLGLAGGVGELFF,TRBV27,few
CASSLAYDGSEAFF,TRBV5-6,-
CATSGGTGSFDEQFF,TRBV24-1,-
CASILGVGGTEAFF,TRBV6-6,-
CASSASEGGKETQYF,TRBV6-6,-
CAISVGTVSVNEQFF,TRBV10-3,few
CASSQDQGANYGYTF,TRBV4-3,-
CASSQDSSLAGPSDEQFF,TRBV4-1,-
CASNPSGGVNEQFF,TRBV9,-
CASSHIGYEQYF,TRBV27,-
CASSKFSTYEQYF,TRBV21-1,-